Detailed here is one T cell receptor (beta chain). No antigen is known for it. No base-level quality is on record; no much larger clone is a single base apart. The data belong to a study of T cell changes during pregnancy in multiple sclerosis (dated by TCRdb to about 2019). In terms of the full investigation: Changes in the T cell repertoire over the course of pregnancy were examined in this study in women with multiple sclerosis.

Including the terminal cysteine and phenylalanine, the CDR3 comprises 16 residues. Here the CDR3 DNA is all that survives: 48 bases in frame from base 1. Via the germline V gene, CDR1 is MDHEN and CDR2 SYDVKM. V has 5 bases trimmed and J has 10 bases trimmed; junction bases matching no gene number 11. The method behind the library was the immunoSEQ multiplex PCR assay. TCRdb took over this immuneACCESS table, retaining in-frame rearrangements with V and J assigned. Such tables are incomplete; in checked studies, under half of the missing clones stem from an unresolved V gene, and the remainder is unexplained. The table for this sample lists around 95,000 clones; 94% of them were counted only once. Together, the top ten hold around 1.7% of the sample.

The clonotype originates from a female donor in good health, enrolled as a control in a pregnancy study. Here the chain combines TRBV28 and TRBJ2-5, and TRBD2 aligns with 15 junction nucleotides. The sample was peripheral blood, taken after pregnancy. The DNA is TGTGCCAGCAGTCCGAGGACTAGCGGGAGGGTTCCCGGCCAGTACTTC. The encoded protein is CASSPRTSGRVPGQYF.